What follows are 13 T cell receptor beta chains derived from one specimen sequenced in a study of blood T cell repertoires in COVID-19. TCRdb's copy holds only in-frame clones and misses some; the assay was immunoSEQ multiplex PCR. The data show over 200,000 clones, around 85% seen once. The specimen sequenced was PBMCs or T cells enriched from blood (not recorded which). The receptor set was obtained from a woman aged 45-65 years who had recovered from COVID-19.

The sample holds a few counts of this clone. J is TRBJ1-3 and V is TRBV4-1; D is ambiguous. V lost 0 bases to trimming and J lost 1 base, with 10 bases between them. The CDR3 sequence is 16 residues long. CDR1 and CDR2 from the germline V gene are MGHRA and YSYEKL. The CDR3 region has the DNA TGCGCCAGCAGCCAAGACGACTGGGTATCTGGAAACACCATATATTTT. Translation: CASSQDDWVSGNTIYF.

Comment on this clone: Other DNA sequences in this specimen translate into the identical CDR3. The genes are TRBV5-1 and TRBJ1-1; D may be TRBD1 (5 bases). The CDR3 is 14 residues long. Germline loops: CDR1 SGHRS, CDR2 YFSETQ. Trimming took off 4 bases at V and 2 bases at J, with 12 bases between the two ends. CDR3 region: CASSQRQGNTEAFF. CDR3 DNA sequence: TGCGCCAGCAGCCAAAGGCAGGGAAACACTGAAGCTTTCTTT.

The chain uses TRBV6-4 and TRBJ1-2; D gene uncertain. Between the trimmed V and J ends, which lost 5 bases and 2 bases, there was a span of 12 bases. The CDR3 spans 14 residues. In germline, CDR1 is MRHNA, CDR2 SNTAGT. The CDR3 spells CASSQFSANYGYTF. Written as DNA, the CDR3 is TGTGCCAGCAGTCAGTTCAGCGCGAACTATGGCTACACCTTC.

This chain joins TRBV4-1 and TRBJ1-2, with 8 bases that match TRBD1. There are 16 residues in the CDR3. After removal of 1 base from V and 6 bases from J, the junction contained 10 bases not matched to a gene. CDR1 and CDR2 (germline): MGHRA, YSYEKL. The CDR3 DNA reads as TGCGCCAGCAGCCAAGGGTATGCCAGGGGGCCGGATGGCTACACCTTC. It encodes CASSQGYARGPDGYTF.

This chain links TRBV28 with TRBJ1-4; TRBD1 might be the D (6 bases). Germline V gene sequence: CDR1 MDHEN, CDR2 SYDVKM. This CDR3 contains 15 residues. Trimming left V 5 bases short and J 1 base short, with 11 bases between. Written as DNA, the CDR3 is TGTGCCAGCAGTGCTCAGACAGGAACTAATGAAAAACTGTTTTTT. It translates to CASSAQTGTNEKLFF.

Here the CDR3 DNA reads TGTGCCAGCAGCTCGCAGGACAGGGGCCGGGGGAGGCAGTTCTTC. Amino acid sequence: CASSSQDRGRGRQFF. The chain is built from TRBV7-9 and TRBJ2-1; 9 bases are a match to TRBD1. The CDR3 totals 15 residues. Per germline, CDR1 SEHNR and CDR2 FQNEAQ (reference sequence). Trimming at V came to 4 bases and at J to 12 bases, leaving 13 bases not matched to a gene.

The V and J genes are TRBV10-2 and TRBJ2-7; perhaps TRBD2 as D (5 bases). CDR1 is WSHSY, CDR2 SAAADI, per germline. The CDR3 is 11 amino acids. V lost 2 bases and J 11 bases, leaving 10 bases between the germline ends. The DNA for the CDR3 is TGCGCCAGCAGTGAGGAGGGTAGTAAGTACTTC. Residues: CASSEEGSKYF.

The J gene is TRBJ2-1, the V gene TRBV19, with a weak D call TRBD1 (6 bases). CDR3 length: 12 amino acids. From germline, CDR1 is LNHDA and CDR2 SQIVND (reference sequence). The CDR3 sequence is CAASGAPNEQFF. CDR3 DNA sequence: TGTGCAGCGTCAGGGGCCCCCAATGAGCAGTTCTTC.

The V gene is TRBV27, the J gene TRBJ1-5; TRBD1 might be the D (6 bases). Germline CDR1 is MNHEY and CDR2 is SMNVEV (reference sequence). The CDR3 is 18 amino acids. Trimming removed 4 bases from V and 1 base from J, with 20 bases in between. This CDR3 is CASSSLQGNPVSNQPQHF. The CDR3 region has the DNA TGTGCCAGCAGTTCACTTCAGGGGAACCCCGTGAGCAATCAGCCCCAGCATTTT.

This sequence joins TRBV12-3 or TRBV12-4 and TRBJ1-2; tentatively, D is TRBD1 (6 bases). The germline V and J ends were trimmed by 8 bases and 7 bases, with 8 bases remaining between them. The length of the CDR3 is 10 residues. The CDR3 protein is CASGTIGYTF. CDR3 coding DNA: TGTGCCAGCGGGACAATTGGCTACACCTTC.

This clone was recorded at least ten times. This rearrangement joins TRBV2 to TRBJ2-1, with 13 bases lining up with TRBD2. Trimming cost V 3 bases and J 8 bases; bases outside gene matches: 4. Germline V lookup: CDR1 SNHLY, CDR2 FYNNEI. The CDR3 loop spans 15 amino acids. As DNA, the CDR3 is TGTGCCAGCAGTGACTGGACTAGCGGGAGAGATGAGCAGTTCTTC. Translation: CASSDWTSGRDEQFF.

The sample holds many counts of this clone. The chain recombines TRBV15 with TRBJ2-5, with a tentative D call TRBD2 (6 bases). Germline-derived CDR1 and CDR2 are LNHNV and YYDKDF (reference sequence). The CDR3 spans 17 residues. V lost 3 bases and J 6 bases, leaving 23 bases between the germline ends. CDR3 sequence: CATSSPTLGTAKQTQYF. DNA for the CDR3: TGTGCCACCAGCAGTCCCACCCTTGGGACTGCCAAGCAGACCCAGTACTTC.

V usage is TRBV30 and J usage is TRBJ2-6; 11 nucleotides line up with TRBD1. The CDR3 has 18 amino acids. Trimming removed 0 bases from V and 3 bases from J; junction bases left unmatched: 7. Germline V gives CDR1 GTSNPN, CDR2 SVGIG (reference sequence). The CDR3 DNA reads TGTGCCTGGAGTGTACTCAGGACAGGGGGCAGTGGGGCCAACGTCCTGACTTTC. Its translation: CAWSVLRTGGSGANVLTF.